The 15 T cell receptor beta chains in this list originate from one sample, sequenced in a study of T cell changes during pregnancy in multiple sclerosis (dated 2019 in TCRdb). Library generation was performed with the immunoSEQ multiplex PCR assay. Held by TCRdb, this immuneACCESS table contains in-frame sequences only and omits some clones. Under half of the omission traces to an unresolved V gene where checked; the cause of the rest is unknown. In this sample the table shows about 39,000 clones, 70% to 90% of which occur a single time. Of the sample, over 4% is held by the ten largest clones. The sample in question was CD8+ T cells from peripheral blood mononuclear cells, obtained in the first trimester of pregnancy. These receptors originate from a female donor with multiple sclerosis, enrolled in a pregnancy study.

The chain's CDR3 is CASSLEGANYGYTF. The CDR3 DNA is TGTGCCAGCAGCCTCGAGGGGGCTAACTATGGCTACACCTTC. This chain links TRBV7-3 with TRBJ1-2; a possible D gene is TRBD1 (6 bases). V was clipped by 5 bases and J by 0 bases, with 10 bases between them. In germline, CDR1 is SGHTA, CDR2 FQGTGA. The CDR3 spans 14 residues.

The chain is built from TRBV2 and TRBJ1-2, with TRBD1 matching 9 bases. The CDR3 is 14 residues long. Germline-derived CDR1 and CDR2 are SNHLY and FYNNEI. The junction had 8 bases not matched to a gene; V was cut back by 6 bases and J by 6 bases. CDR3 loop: CASRRTGDFDGYTF. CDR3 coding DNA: TGTGCCAGCAGAAGGACAGGGGACTTTGATGGCTACACCTTC.

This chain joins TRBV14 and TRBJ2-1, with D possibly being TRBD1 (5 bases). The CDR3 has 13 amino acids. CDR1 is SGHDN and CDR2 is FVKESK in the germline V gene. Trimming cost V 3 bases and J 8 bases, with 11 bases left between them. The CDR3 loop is CASSHLRVDEQFF. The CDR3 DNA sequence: TGTGCCAGCAGCCATCTCAGGGTCGATGAGCAGTTCTTC.

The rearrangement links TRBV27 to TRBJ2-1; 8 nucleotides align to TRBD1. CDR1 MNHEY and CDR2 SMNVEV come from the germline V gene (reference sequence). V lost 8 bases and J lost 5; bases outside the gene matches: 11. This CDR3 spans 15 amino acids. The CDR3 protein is CASAGPGQVHNEQFF. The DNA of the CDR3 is TGTGCCAGCGCTGGACCGGGACAGGTACACAATGAGCAGTTCTTC.

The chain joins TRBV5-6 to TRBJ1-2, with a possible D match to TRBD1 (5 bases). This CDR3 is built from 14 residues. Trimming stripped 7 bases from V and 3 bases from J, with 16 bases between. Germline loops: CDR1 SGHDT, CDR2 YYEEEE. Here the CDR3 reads CASVSGRDHYGYTF. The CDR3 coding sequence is TGTGCCAGCGTTTCGGGGAGGGACCACTATGGCTACACCTTC.

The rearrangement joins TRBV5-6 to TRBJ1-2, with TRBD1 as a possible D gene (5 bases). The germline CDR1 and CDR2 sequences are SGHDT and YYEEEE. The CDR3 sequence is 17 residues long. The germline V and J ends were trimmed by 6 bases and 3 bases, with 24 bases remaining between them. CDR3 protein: CASNPQGGEGFYYGYTF. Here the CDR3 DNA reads TGTGCCAGCAACCCTCAGGGAGGTGAGGGTTTTTACTATGGCTACACCTTC.

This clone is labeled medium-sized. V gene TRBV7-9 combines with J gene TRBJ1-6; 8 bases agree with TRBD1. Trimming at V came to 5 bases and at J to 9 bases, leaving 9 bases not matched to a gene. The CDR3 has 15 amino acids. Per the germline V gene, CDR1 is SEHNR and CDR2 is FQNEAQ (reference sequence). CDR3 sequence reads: CASSQPQGAGSPLHF. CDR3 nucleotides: TGTGCCAGCAGCCAACCCCAGGGGGCAGGTTCACCCCTCCACTTT. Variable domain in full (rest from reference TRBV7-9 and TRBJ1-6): DTGVSQNPRHKITKRGQNVTFRCDPISEHNRLYWYRQTLGQGPEFLTYFQNEAQLEKSRLLSDRFSAERPKGSFSTLEIQRTEQGDSAMYLCASSQPQGAGSPLHFGNGTRLTVT.

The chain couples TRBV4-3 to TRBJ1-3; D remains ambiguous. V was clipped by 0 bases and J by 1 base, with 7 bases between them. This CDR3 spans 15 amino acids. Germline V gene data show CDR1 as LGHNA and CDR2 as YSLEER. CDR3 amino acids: CASSQDTVSGNTIYF. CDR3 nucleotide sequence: TGCGCCAGCAGCCAAGACACGGTTTCTGGAAACACCATATATTTT.

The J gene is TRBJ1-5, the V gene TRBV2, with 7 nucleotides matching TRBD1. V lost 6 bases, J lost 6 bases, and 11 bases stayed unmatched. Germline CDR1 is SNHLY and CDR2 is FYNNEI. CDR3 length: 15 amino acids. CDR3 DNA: TGTGCCAGCAGAGGCGACAGGGTCCTCGGTCAGCCCCAGCATTTT. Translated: CASRGDRVLGQPQHF. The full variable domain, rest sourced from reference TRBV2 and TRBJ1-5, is EPEVTQTPSHQVTQMGQEVILRCVPISNHLYFYWYRQILGQKVEFLVSFYNNEISEKSEIFDDQFSVERPDGSNFTLKIRSTKLEDSAMYFCASRGDRVLGQPQHFGDGTRLSIL.

CDR3 in DNA: TGCGCCAGCAGCCCGGGACTAGCGGGGGCCTACGAGCAGTACTTC. This translates into CASSPGLAGAYEQYF. This chain joins TRBV5-1 and TRBJ2-7; 14 bases agree with TRBD2. The trim removed 4 bases at V and 2 bases at J, leaving 2 bases unmatched. CDR1 is SGHRS, CDR2 YFSETQ, per germline. CDR3 size: 15 residues.

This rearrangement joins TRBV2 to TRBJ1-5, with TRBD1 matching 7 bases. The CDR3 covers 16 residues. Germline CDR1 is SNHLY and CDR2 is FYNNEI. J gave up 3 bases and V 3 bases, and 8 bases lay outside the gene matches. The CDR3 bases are TGTGCCAGCAGTGAGACAGGGTTAAGGCCCAATCAGCCCCAGCATTTT. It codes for CASSETGLRPNQPQHF.

The CDR3 loop is CSVLGSREKLFF. The CDR3 coding sequence is TGCAGCGTTTTAGGGAGCCGCGAAAAACTGTTTTTT. The chain couples TRBV29-1 to TRBJ1-4; D is ambiguous. V shed 5 bases and J shed 8 bases, with 12 bases lying between them. Germline CDR1 is SQVTM and CDR2 is ANQGSEA. The CDR3 extends over 12 amino acids.

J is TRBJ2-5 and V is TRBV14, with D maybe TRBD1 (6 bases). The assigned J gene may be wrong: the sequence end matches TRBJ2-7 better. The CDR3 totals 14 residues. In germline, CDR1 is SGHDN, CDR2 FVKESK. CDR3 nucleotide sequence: TGTGCCAGCAGCCAACAGGGGCGGCTCTACGAGCAGTACTTC. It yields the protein CASSQQGRLYEQYF.

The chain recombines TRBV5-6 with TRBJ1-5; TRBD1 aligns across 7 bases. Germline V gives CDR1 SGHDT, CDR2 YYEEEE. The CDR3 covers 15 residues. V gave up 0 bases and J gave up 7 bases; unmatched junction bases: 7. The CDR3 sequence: CASSLERGQVQPQHF. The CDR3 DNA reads TGTGCCAGCAGCTTGGAAAGGGGGCAGGTCCAGCCCCAGCATTTT.

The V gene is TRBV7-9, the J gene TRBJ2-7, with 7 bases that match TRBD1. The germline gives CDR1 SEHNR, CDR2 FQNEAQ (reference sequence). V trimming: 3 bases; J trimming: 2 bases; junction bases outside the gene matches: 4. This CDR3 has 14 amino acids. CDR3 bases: TGTGCCAGCAGCTTTGTCGACAGGGCCTACGAGCAGTACTTC. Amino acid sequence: CASSFVDRAYEQYF.